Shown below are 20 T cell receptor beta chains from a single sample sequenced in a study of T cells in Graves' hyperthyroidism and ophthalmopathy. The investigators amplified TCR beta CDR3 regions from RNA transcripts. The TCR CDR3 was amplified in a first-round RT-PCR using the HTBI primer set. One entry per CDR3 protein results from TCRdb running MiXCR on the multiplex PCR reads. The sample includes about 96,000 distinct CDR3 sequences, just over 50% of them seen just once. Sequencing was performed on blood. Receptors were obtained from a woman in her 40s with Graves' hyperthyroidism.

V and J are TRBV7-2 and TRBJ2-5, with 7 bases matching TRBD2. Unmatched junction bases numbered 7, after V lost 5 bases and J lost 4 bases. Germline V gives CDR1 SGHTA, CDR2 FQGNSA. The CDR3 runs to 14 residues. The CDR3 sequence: CASSGRGLGETQYF. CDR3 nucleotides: TGTGCCAGCAGCGGGAGGGGATTAGGAGAGACCCAGTACTTC.

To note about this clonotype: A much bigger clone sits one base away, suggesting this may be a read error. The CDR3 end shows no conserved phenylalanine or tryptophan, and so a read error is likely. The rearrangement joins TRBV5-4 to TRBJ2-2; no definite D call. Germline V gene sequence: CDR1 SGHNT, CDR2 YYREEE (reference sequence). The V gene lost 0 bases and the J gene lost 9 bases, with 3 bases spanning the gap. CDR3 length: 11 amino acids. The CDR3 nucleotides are TGTGCCAGCAGCTTGGAACGGGAGCTGTTTCTT. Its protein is CASSLERELFL.

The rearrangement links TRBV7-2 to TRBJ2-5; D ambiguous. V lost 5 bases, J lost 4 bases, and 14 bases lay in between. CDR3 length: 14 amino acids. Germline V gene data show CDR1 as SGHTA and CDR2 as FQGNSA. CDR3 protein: CASSPRVGTETQYF. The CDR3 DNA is TGTGCCAGCAGCCCTCGGGTGGGAACAGAGACCCAGTACTTC.

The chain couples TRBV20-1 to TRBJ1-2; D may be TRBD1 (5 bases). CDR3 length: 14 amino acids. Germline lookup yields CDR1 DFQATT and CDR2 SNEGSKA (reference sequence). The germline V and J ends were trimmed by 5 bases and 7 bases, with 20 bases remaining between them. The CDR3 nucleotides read TGCAGTGCTGTCTCCTACGAGCAGGGAAGTGGCTACACCTTC. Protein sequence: CSAVSYEQGSGYTF.

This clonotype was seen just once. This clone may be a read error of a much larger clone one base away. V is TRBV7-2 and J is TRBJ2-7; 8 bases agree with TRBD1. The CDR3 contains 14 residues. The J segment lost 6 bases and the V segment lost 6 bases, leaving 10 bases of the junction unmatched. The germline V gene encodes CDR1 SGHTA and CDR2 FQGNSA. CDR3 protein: CASSQGQVLAEQYF. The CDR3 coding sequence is TGTGCCAGCAGTCAGGGACAGGTCCTAGCCGAGCAGTACTTC.

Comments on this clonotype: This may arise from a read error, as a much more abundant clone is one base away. CDR3 loop: CASSRQEAQYF. The DNA of the CDR3 is TGTGCCAGCAGTAGACAAGAGGCCCAGTACTTC. The chain recombines TRBV25-1 with TRBJ2-5, with D unresolved. The germline V gene encodes CDR1 MGHDK and CDR2 SYGVNS. The CDR3 consists of 11 residues.

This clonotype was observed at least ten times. The CDR3 nucleotides are TGCAGCCACGTCGGGGGGCGGGCAGATACGCAGTATTTT. Amino acid sequence: CSHVGGRADTQYF. This chain links TRBV29-1 with TRBJ2-3; TRBD2 might be the D (7 bases). The CDR3 has 13 amino acids. Germline-derived CDR1 and CDR2 are SQVTM and ANQGSEA. Deletions cut 8 bases from V and 4 bases from J, with 16 bases between.

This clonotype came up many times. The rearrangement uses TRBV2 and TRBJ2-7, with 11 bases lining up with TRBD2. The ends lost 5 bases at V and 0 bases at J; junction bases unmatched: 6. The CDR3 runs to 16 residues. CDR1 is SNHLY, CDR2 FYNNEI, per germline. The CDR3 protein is CASSPLSGRGSYEQYF. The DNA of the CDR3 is TGTGCCAGCAGTCCGCTTAGCGGGAGGGGCTCCTACGAGCAGTACTTC.

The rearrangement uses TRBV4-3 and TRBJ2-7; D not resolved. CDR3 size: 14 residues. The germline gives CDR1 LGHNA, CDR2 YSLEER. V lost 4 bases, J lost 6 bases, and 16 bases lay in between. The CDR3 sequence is CASSPAPSSPEQYF. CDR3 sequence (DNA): TGCGCCAGCAGCCCGGCCCCTAGTTCGCCCGAGCAGTACTTC.

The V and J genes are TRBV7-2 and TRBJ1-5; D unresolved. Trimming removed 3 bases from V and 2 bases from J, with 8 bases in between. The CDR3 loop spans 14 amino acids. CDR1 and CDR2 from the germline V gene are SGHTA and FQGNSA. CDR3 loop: CASSFLKGNQPQHF. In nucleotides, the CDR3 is TGTGCCAGCAGCTTCCTAAAGGGCAATCAGCCCCAGCATTTT.

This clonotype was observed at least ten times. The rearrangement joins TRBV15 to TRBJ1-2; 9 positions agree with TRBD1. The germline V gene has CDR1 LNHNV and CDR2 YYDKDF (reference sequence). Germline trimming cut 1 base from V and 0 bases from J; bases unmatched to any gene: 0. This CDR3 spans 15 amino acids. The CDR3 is CATSRGDRANYGYTF. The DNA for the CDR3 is TGTGCCACCAGCAGAGGGGACAGGGCTAACTATGGCTACACCTTC.

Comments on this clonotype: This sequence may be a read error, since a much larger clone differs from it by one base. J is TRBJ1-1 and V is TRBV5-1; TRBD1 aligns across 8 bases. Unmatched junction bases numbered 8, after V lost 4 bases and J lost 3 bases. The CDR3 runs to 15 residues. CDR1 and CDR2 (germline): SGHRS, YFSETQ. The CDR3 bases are TGCGCCAGCAGCGGGACAGGTAGATCGGACACTGAAGCTTTCTTT. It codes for CASSGTGRSDTEAFF. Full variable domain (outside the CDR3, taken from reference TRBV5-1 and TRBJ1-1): KAGVTQTPRYLIKTRGQQVTLSCSPISGHRSVSWYQQTPGQGLQFLFEYFSETQRNKGNFPGRFSGRQFSNSRSEMNVSTLELGDSALYLCASSGTGRSDTEAFFGQGTRLTVV.

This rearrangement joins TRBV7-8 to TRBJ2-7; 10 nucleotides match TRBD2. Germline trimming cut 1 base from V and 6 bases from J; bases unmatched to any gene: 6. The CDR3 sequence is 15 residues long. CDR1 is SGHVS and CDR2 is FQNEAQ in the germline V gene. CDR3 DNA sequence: TGTGCCAGCAGCTTAGGATCTAGCGGGAGACCCGAGCAGTACTTC. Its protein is CASSLGSSGRPEQYF.

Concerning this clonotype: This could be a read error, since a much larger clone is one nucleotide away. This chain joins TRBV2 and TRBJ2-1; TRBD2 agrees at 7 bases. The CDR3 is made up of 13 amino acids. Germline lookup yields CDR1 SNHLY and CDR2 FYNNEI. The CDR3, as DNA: TGTGCCAGCAGTGATGGGACTAACAATGGGCAGTTCTTC. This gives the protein CASSDGTNNGQFF.

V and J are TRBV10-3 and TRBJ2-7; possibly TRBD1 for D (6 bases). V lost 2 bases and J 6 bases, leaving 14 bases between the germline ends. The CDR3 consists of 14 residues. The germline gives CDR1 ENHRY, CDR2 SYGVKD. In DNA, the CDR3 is TGTGCCATCAGTGAGGGTTTTCAGGGGTTCGAGCAGTACTTC. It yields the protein CAISEGFQGFEQYF.

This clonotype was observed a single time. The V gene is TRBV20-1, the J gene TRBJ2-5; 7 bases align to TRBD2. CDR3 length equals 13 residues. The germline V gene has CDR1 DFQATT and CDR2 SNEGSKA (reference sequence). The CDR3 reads CRGVGGSQETQYF. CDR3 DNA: TGCAGGGGGGTGGGAGGGTCTCAAGAGACCCAGTACTTC.

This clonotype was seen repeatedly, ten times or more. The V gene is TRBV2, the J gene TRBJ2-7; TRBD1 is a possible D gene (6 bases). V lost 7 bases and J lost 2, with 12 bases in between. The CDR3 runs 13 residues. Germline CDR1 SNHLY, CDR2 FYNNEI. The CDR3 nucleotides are TGTGCCAGCAACATACAGGGAACCTACGAGCAGTACTTC. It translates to CASNIQGTYEQYF.

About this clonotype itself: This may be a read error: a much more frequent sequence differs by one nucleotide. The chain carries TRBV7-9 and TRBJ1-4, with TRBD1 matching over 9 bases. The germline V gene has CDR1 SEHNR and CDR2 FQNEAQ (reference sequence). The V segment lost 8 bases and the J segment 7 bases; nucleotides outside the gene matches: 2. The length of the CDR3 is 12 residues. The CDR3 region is CASDRGGEKLFF. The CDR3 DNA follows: TGTGCCAGCGACAGGGGGGGTGAAAAACTGTTTTTT.

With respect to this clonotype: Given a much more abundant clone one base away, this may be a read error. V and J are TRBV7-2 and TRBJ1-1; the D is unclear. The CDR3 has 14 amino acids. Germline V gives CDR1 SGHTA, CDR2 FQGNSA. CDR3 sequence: CASSRDPGSHEAFF. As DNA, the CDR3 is TGCGCCAGCAGCCGAGATCCGGGGTCCCATGAAGCTTTCTTT.

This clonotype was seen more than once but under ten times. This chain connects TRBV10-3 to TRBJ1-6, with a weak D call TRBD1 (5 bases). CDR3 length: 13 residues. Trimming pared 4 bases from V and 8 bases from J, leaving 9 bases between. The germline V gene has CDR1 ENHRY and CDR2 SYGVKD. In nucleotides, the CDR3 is TGTGCCATCAGTGTGCAGGGCGATTCACCCCTCCACTTT. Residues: CAISVQGDSPLHF.